Listed here is a single T cell receptor beta chain. In this sample, this clone turned up a few times. Its recognized antigen is unknown. No per-base quality is available; no much larger clone lies one base away. The data belong to a study of blood T cell repertoires in COVID-19 (dated by TCRdb to about 2020). Some background on the complete study: Samples from collaborators originated in the United States, Italy and Spain and spanned both the acute and convalescent phases of COVID-19. The prospective study material was composed of cDNA or gDNA derived from T cells, B-cell-depleted T cells, or PBMCs. The dataset comprised deeply sampled blood TCRbeta repertoires from subjects exposed to, actively infected with, or recovered from COVID-19. The repertoires were released in a freely available public database meant as a resource for research on the immune response to SARS-CoV-2. The samples were drawn from the first 160 participants of the ongoing ImmuneRACE study and from 950 to 1,500 subjects provided by 6 global collaborators. The sample metadata nearly always contained a de-identified subject ID, COVID-19 status, age in years and sex. HLA class I and class II types, where available, came from metadata supplied by the sample provider rather than from assay-based typing.

The germline V gene encodes CDR1 MRHNA and CDR2 SNTAGT. The CDR3 contains 17 residues, cysteine and phenylalanine counted. Of all the DNA, just the CDR3 is kept, 51 bases in frame from base 1. Trimming takes 7 bases off V and 0 bases off J; junction bases not matched to a gene: 11. On the study overall, not on this receptor specifically: Clinical and demographic metadata were provided uncurated, with the amount varying by source and participant.

Collaborating institutions collected whole blood in K2EDTA tubes following their own protocols. For TCRbeta analysis, collaborator samples were shipped as frozen whole blood, as isolated PBMCs, or as DNA extracted from either sample type. TCRbeta CDR3 regions were amplified from genomic DNA by means of the immunoSEQ Assay, a bias-controlled multiplex PCR. In the paper's pipeline: Nucleated cell counts per sample were estimated from amplification of reference gene primers within the assay. To quantify the absolute abundance of each unique TCRbeta CDR3 rearrangement, sequence reads were collapsed and filtered. Productive Simpson clonality was computed per sample as the square root of Simpson's diversity index over productive rearrangements. TCRdb mirrors the immuneACCESS table, restricted to in-frame sequences. Some clones are absent from its copies; in checked studies, under half trace to an unresolved V gene, and the reason for the others is unknown. The V and J calls and clone size were taken over from that table, and D and trimming were inferred from the DNA. The table for this sample lists about 69,000 clones; nearly 80% of them were counted only once. Jointly, the top ten make up 45% to 60% of the sample.

The sequenced sample consisted of peripheral blood. The TCR sequence derives from a human donor in a cohort sampled during active COVID-19. The V gene is TRBV6-4 and the J gene is TRBJ1-3, and 8 junctional nucleotides match TRBD1. The CDR3 protein is CASTINRTGPSGNTIYF. The DNA reads TGTGCCAGCACGATAAACCGGACAGGGCCCTCTGGAAACACCATATATTTT.